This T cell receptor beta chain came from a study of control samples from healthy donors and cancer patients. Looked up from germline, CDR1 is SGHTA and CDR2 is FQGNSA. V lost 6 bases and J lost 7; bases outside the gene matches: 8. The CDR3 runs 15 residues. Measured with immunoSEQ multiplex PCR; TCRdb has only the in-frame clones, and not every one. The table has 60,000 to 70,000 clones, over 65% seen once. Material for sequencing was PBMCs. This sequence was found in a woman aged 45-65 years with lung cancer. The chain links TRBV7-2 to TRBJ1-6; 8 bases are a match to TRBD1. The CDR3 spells CASSLQGQDNSPLHF. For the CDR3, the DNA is TGTGCCAGCAGTTTGCAGGGACAGGACAATTCACCCCTCCACTTT.